This T cell receptor beta chain was profiled in a study of cytomegalovirus exposure and HLA in healthy donors. Study results and caveats: Within the data, a cluster of highly shared sequence variants was likely a sequencing artifact.

CDR3 size: 16 residues. Germline V lookup: CDR1 LGHNA, CDR2 YNFKEQ. With 4 bases removed from V and 0 bases from J, the gap between germline ends came to 13 bases. A remark on this clone: The antigen is not known.

PCR amplification relied on 60 Vbeta primers (plus 13 Jbeta primers). Clones were read by immunoSEQ multiplex PCR, and TCRdb kept only the in-frame ones, dropping some. This table has about 94,000 clones, more than 75% appearing once. The chain joins TRBV4-2 to TRBJ1-3; D remains ambiguous. This receptor was obtained from a human donor in good health. The specimen was PBMCs. DNA of the CDR3: TGTGCCAGCAGCCTAAGTCAGTCAAACTCTGGAAACACCATATATTTT. Translation: CASSLSQSNSGNTIYF.